These 17 T cell receptor beta chains came from one sample sequenced in a study of blood T cell repertoires in COVID-19. TCRdb's table, derived via immunoSEQ multiplex PCR, lists solely in-frame clones and lacks some. The repertoire has some 110,000 clones, around 90% of them found once; the top ten carry about 6.3%. The specimen sequenced was peripheral blood. These receptors originate from a human donor in a cohort sampled during active COVID-19.

V and J are TRBV7-2 and TRBJ2-1; the match to TRBD1 covers 7 bases. CDR1 is SGHTA and CDR2 is FQGNSA in the germline V gene. The CDR3 sequence is 15 residues long. J gave up 1 base and V 2 bases, and 2 bases lay outside the gene matches. Here the CDR3 DNA reads TGTGCCAGCAGCTTAACGACAGGGTCCTACAATGAGCAGTTCTTC. Translated, it gives CASSLTTGSYNEQFF. Looking up the rest from reference TRBV7-2 and TRBJ2-1 gives the full variable domain: GAGVSQSPSNKVTEKGKDVELRCDPISGHTALYWYRQSLGQGLEFLIYFQGNSAPDKSGLPSDRFSAERTGGSVSTLTIQRTQQEDSAVYLCASSLTTGSYNEQFFGPGTRLTVL.

The chain uses TRBV7-9 and TRBJ2-7; no definite D call. V lost 5 bases to trimming and J lost 1 base, with 9 bases between them. Looked up from germline, CDR1 is SEHNR and CDR2 is FQNEAQ (reference sequence). CDR3 size: 13 residues. The CDR3 DNA sequence: TGTGCCAGCAGCACCCAAACTTCCTACGAGCAGTACTTC. Protein sequence: CASSTQTSYEQYF.

The rearrangement links TRBV4-3 to TRBJ1-1; D may be TRBD1 (5 bases). Germline CDR1 LGHNA, CDR2 YSLEER. Trimming stripped 0 bases from V and 3 bases from J, with 14 bases between. The CDR3 is made up of 16 amino acids. The CDR3 loop reads CASSQDFAGGYTEAFF. CDR3 in DNA: TGCGCCAGCAGCCAAGATTTCGCGGGGGGTTACACTGAAGCTTTCTTT.

The chain recombines TRBV24-1 with TRBJ2-1; 11 bases fit TRBD2. There are 17 residues in the CDR3. The V segment lost 4 bases and the J segment 10 bases; nucleotides outside the gene matches: 14. Germline values: CDR1 KGHDR, CDR2 SFDVKD. CDR3 region: CATSEISGRADPTEQFF. CDR3 DNA sequence: TGTGCCACCAGTGAAATTAGCGGGAGGGCTGACCCCACGGAGCAGTTCTTC.

This chain uses TRBV19 with TRBJ2-2; 8 bases are a match to TRBD2. Trimming removed 6 bases from V and 5 bases from J; junction bases left unmatched: 8. Germline V lookup: CDR1 LNHDA, CDR2 SQIVND (reference sequence). The CDR3 consists of 15 residues. The CDR3 sequence is CASRSGAGGTGELFF. CDR3 coding DNA: TGTGCCAGTAGATCCGGCGCGGGAGGAACCGGGGAGCTGTTTTTT.

CDR3 DNA sequence: TGCGCCAGCAGCCTTCAAATCACTAGCGGGAGGGCCAATGAGCAGTTCTTC. It encodes CASSLQITSGRANEQFF. The rearrangement links TRBV4-1 to TRBJ2-1; 13 nucleotides align to TRBD2. This CDR3 region has 17 residues. J gave up 6 bases and V 4 bases, and 9 bases lay outside the gene matches. CDR1 is MGHRA and CDR2 is YSYEKL in the germline V gene.

This clone was recorded only once. The chain links TRBV3-1 (or the pseudogene TRBV3-2) to TRBJ2-5, with D perhaps TRBD2 (5 bases). V was trimmed by 4 bases and J by 5 bases, leaving 8 bases between them. This CDR3 is built from 12 residues. From germline, CDR1 is LGHDT and CDR2 YNNKEL (reference sequence). The CDR3 DNA follows: TGTGCCAGCAGCCGGCTAGCTGAGACCCAGTACTTC. The encoded protein is CASSRLAETQYF.

The rearrangement links TRBV7-2 to TRBJ1-1; TRBD1 is a possible D gene (5 bases). The germline V and J ends were trimmed by 0 bases and 8 bases, with 19 bases remaining between them. This CDR3 has 16 amino acids. In germline, CDR1 is SGHTA, CDR2 FQGNSA. CDR3 nucleotide sequence: TGTGCCAGCAGCTTAGCGGGGGGGGGACGGAGCCCCGAAGCTTTCTTT. Translated: CASSLAGGGRSPEAFF.

This rearrangement joins TRBV5-1 to TRBJ2-1; D is perhaps TRBD2 (6 bases). CDR1 and CDR2 (germline): SGHRS, YFSETQ. Trimming left V 4 bases short and J 4 bases short, with 15 bases between. This CDR3 comprises 15 residues. This chain's CDR3 is CASSAPLAVYNEQFF. The CDR3 DNA reads as TGCGCCAGCAGCGCCCCCTTAGCGGTTTACAATGAGCAGTTCTTC.

The chain employs TRBV7-9 and TRBJ2-3; D may be TRBD2 (6 bases). CDR3 length equals 15 residues. Germline V gives CDR1 SEHNR, CDR2 FQNEAQ (reference sequence). V lost 0 bases to trimming and J lost 6 bases, with 13 bases between them. The DNA for the CDR3 is TGTGCCAGCAGCTTAGCTACGGGAGTAGGCGATACGCAGTATTTT. Translated, it gives CASSLATGVGDTQYF.

V is TRBV29-1 and J is TRBJ2-4; 10 nucleotides match TRBD1. The V segment lost 7 bases and the J segment 6 bases; nucleotides outside the gene matches: 6. The CDR3 totals 13 residues. Germline V gene data show CDR1 as SQVTM and CDR2 as ANQGSEA. The CDR3 DNA sequence: TGCAGCGCGGCAGGGGACAGGGGAAACATTCAGTACTTC. It codes for CSAAGDRGNIQYF.

V gene TRBV6-6 combines with J gene TRBJ2-4, with 11 bases lining up with TRBD1. Germline lookup yields CDR1 MNHNY and CDR2 SVGAGI (reference sequence). The length of the CDR3 is 14 residues. V dropped 4 bases and J dropped 7; count of bases not matched to a gene: 3. CDR3 nucleotides: TGTGCCAGCAGTTCCGGGACAGGGGGGAACATTCAGTACTTC. Translating it yields CASSSGTGGNIQYF.

The chain links TRBV7-2 to TRBJ2-3, with 11 bases that match TRBD2. Per the germline V gene, CDR1 is SGHTA and CDR2 is FQGNSA. There are 16 residues in the CDR3. The J segment lost 6 bases and the V segment lost 1 base, leaving 6 bases of the junction unmatched. Here the CDR3 DNA reads TGTGCCAGCAGCTTAGTAGCGGGGGGGCCGGGGGATACGCAGTATTTT. Translation gives CASSLVAGGPGDTQYF.

The chain joins TRBV28 to TRBJ2-1; 8 bases are shared with TRBD2. The germline V gene has CDR1 MDHEN and CDR2 SYDVKM. This CDR3 region has 15 residues. V was pared by 5 bases and J by 0 bases, with 3 bases of the junction left unmatched. The CDR3 is CASSPSGSSYNEQFF. In DNA form, the CDR3 reads TGTGCCAGCAGTCCAAGCGGGAGCTCCTACAATGAGCAGTTCTTC.

The chain joins TRBV7-6 to TRBJ1-2, with 8 bases lining up with TRBD1. Germline values: CDR1 SGHVS, CDR2 FNYEAQ. The V and J ends lost 4 bases and 5 bases, in that order; junction bases with no gene match: 9. The CDR3 is 15 residues long. CDR3 residues: CASSSGQGGPYGYTF. CDR3 coding DNA: TGTGCCAGCAGCTCCGGACAGGGCGGACCATATGGCTACACCTTC.

The chain recombines TRBV6-5 with TRBJ2-7, with TRBD2 matching over 8 bases. J lost 7 bases, V lost 8 bases, and 7 bases had no gene match. CDR1 MNHEY and CDR2 SVGAGI come from the germline V gene. The length of the CDR3 is 12 residues. This chain's CDR3 is CASWSSGWEQYF. The CDR3 nucleotides are TGTGCCAGCTGGTCTAGCGGGTGGGAGCAGTACTTC.

This clone was detected only once. The chain recombines TRBV7-9 with TRBJ2-1, with D possibly TRBD2 on 5 matching bases. Trimming removed 3 bases from V and 2 bases from J, with 11 bases in between. The germline gives CDR1 SEHNR, CDR2 FQNEAQ (reference sequence). The CDR3 runs to 15 residues. The CDR3 protein is CASSLPRGTYNEQFF. The CDR3 DNA is TGTGCCAGCAGCTTGCCCCGGGGTACCTACAATGAGCAGTTCTTC.